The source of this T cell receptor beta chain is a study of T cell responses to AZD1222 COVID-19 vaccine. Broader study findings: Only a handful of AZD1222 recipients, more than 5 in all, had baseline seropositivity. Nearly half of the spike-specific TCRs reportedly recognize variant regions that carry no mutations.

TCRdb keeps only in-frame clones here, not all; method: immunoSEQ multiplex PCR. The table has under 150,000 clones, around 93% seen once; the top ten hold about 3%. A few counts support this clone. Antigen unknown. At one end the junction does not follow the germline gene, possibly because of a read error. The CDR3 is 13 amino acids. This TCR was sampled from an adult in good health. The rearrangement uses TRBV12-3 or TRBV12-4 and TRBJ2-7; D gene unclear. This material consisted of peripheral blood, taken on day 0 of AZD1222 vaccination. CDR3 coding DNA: TGTGCCAGCAGTTTGAGTCCCTCCGACGAGCAGTACTTC. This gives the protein CASSLSPSDEQYF.